This T cell receptor (beta chain) derives from a study of T cell responses to AZD1222 COVID-19 vaccine. Germline V gives CDR1 SGHRS, CDR2 YFSETQ. V lost 2 bases and J lost 2, with 10 bases in between. The CDR3 spans 14 residues. The data were produced by immunoSEQ multiplex PCR, yet TCRdb's version contains in-frame clones alone and is incomplete. In the table there are around 100,000 clones, 90% of which are singletons. V gene TRBV5-1 combines with J gene TRBJ2-5, with TRBD2 as a possible D gene (6 bases). The clonotype originates from an adult in good health. This sample comprised peripheral blood, obtained on day 0 of AZD1222 vaccination. The CDR3 sequence is CASSFFGLQETQYF. DNA for the CDR3: TGCGCCAGCAGCTTCTTCGGACTACAAGAGACCCAGTACTTC.